One sample yielded the 3 T cell receptor beta chains listed below, sequenced in a study of CD8 T cells in Susac syndrome. After extraction with the RNeasy kit, roughly 0.5 to 1 ug of the RNA was reverse transcribed using random hexamers. Using its own MiXCR run on the immunoSEQ multiplex PCR reads, TCRdb lists one record per CDR3 protein. The table lists under 95,000 distinct CDR3 sequences, 85% to 95% of them singletons, with roughly 0.5% in the top ten. The sample consisted of CD8+ T cells from PBMCs. The source is a human donor with Susac syndrome.

The chain couples TRBV24-1 to TRBJ2-5; 8 nucleotides line up with TRBD1. J gave up 1 base and V 7 bases, and 4 bases lay outside the gene matches. There are 14 residues in the CDR3. Germline V lookup: CDR1 KGHDR, CDR2 SFDVKD. CDR3 in DNA: TGTGCCACCAGAAGCGGACAGGGCCAAGAGACCCAGTACTTC. It yields the protein CATRSGQGQETQYF.

The V and J genes are TRBV7-2 and TRBJ2-3; no firm D call. Germline values: CDR1 SGHTA, CDR2 FQGNSA. The CDR3 contains 15 residues. Trimming left V 1 base short and J 4 bases short, with 12 bases between. For the CDR3, the DNA is TGTGCCAGCAGCTTAGGGGCCGTGTACGCAGATACGCAGTATTTT. This sequence encodes CASSLGAVYADTQYF.

There are a few counts of this clonotype. The chain employs TRBV7-9 and TRBJ2-7; D not certain. V lost 3 bases, J lost 2 bases, and 8 bases lay in between. Germline loops: CDR1 SEHNR, CDR2 FQNEAQ (reference sequence). The length of the CDR3 is 13 residues. The CDR3 here is CASSLDGTYEQYF. The CDR3 DNA follows: TGTGCCAGCAGCTTGGATGGGACCTACGAGCAGTACTTC.